This TCR beta chain was obtained from a study of cytomegalovirus exposure and HLA in healthy donors. Whole-study results and caveats: For TCR beta chains, V- and J-gene trimming was later linked to a missense DCLRE1C variant.

Germline lookup yields CDR1 SEHNR and CDR2 FQNEAQ (reference sequence). The ends lost 4 bases at V and 4 bases at J; junction bases unmatched: 7. This CDR3 spans 15 amino acids. 13 Jbeta primers and 60 Vbeta primers were used for the PCR. Sequenced by immunoSEQ multiplex PCR; TCRdb stores in-frame clones only, minus some. The data contain 80,000 to 130,000 clones, around 80% of them seen just once; the ten biggest clones take up approximately 1.2%. Remarks on this clone: Its antigen remains unknown.

The sample taken for sequencing was PBMCs. The chain links TRBV7-9 to TRBJ2-7, with 10 bases identical to TRBD1. The origin of this receptor is a woman younger than 30 in good health and CMV-seronegative. This CDR3 reads CASSWGSDRGYEQYF. The CDR3 coding sequence is TGTGCCAGCAGCTGGGGCTCGGACAGGGGGTACGAGCAGTACTTC.